These T cell receptor beta chains were read from a single sample in a study of graft-versus-host responses after intestinal transplantation. Their target antigens are unknown. Clones were sequenced by immunoSEQ multiplex PCR, and TCRdb holds only the in-frame ones, with some missing. The table includes tens of thousands of clones, 90% detected once. Here the sequenced sample was unstimulated CD4+ T cells sorted from spleen or lymph node cells, taken before intestinal transplant. These receptors were obtained from a human donor who received an intestinal transplant. Each CDR3 is given with its conserved first and last residue. Each record gives: CDR3 protein, CDR3 DNA, V gene, D gene, J gene, clone size. D genes are given only for firm matches. Not all rows give a size; the values are once, few, many and, for expanded clones, a class.

CATSRQRSTDTQYF | TGTGCCACCAGCAGACAGCGTAGCACAGATACGCAGTATTTT | TRBV15 | - | TRBJ2-3 | -
CASRTGLPTYEQYF | TGTGCCAGCAGGACGGGACTTCCAACCTACGAGCAGTACTTC | TRBV2 | - | TRBJ2-7 | -
CASSRTGGDFSYGYTF | TGTGCCAGCAGCAGGACAGGGGGCGATTTCTCCTATGGCTACACCTTC | TRBV11-2 | TRBD1 | TRBJ1-2 | -
CASKGQDRNEQFF | TGTGCCAGCAAGGGACAGGACCGAAATGAGCAGTTCTTC | TRBV6-5 | TRBD1 | TRBJ2-1 | -
CASRGGGTTDTQYF | TGTGCCAGCAGGGGCGGGGGGACCACAGATACGCAGTATTTT | TRBV6-1 | TRBD2 | TRBJ2-3 | -
CASNQGQGALGNTIYF | TGTGCCAGCAACCAAGGACAGGGCGCTCTAGGAAACACCATATATTTT | TRBV9 | TRBD1 | TRBJ1-3 | -
CASNGGFSGNTIYF | TGTGCCAGTAACGGCGGGTTCTCTGGAAACACCATATATTTT | TRBV19 | - | TRBJ1-3 | -
CASSPPSVHEQYF | TGCGCCAGCAGCCCCCCTTCGGTCCACGAGCAGTACTTC | TRBV4-1 | - | TRBJ2-7 | -
CASSGGGGWAAPLHF | TGTGCCAGCAGTGGAGGAGGTGGGTGGGCTGCACCCCTCCACTTT | TRBV2 | - | TRBJ1-6 | -
CASSRGGNNQPQHF | TGTGCCAGCTCAAGGGGGGGCAACAATCAGCCCCAGCATTTT | TRBV18 | - | TRBJ1-5 | -
CASSPPGALLEQYF | TGTGCCAGCAGCCCCCCAGGGGCCCTCCTCGAGCAGTACTTC | TRBV25-1 | - | TRBJ2-7 | -
CASSPDRADEQFF | TGTGCCAGCAGCCCAGACAGGGCTGATGAGCAGTTCTTC | TRBV9 | TRBD1 | TRBJ2-1 | -
CASSLAGPLSGNTIYF | TGTGCCAGCAGCTTGGCCGGTCCGCTCTCTGGAAACACCATATATTTT | TRBV5-6 | - | TRBJ1-3 | -
CASSVAGGGALVQFF | TGTGCCAGCAGCGTAGCGGGCGGGGGGGCCTTAGTGCAGTTCTTC | TRBV9 | TRBD2 | TRBJ2-1 | -
CAISERGGGEVNTEAFF | TGTGCCATCAGTGAACGAGGGGGCGGCGAGGTGAACACTGAAGCTTTCTTT | TRBV10-3 | TRBD1 | TRBJ1-1 | -
CASSLSNADYGYTF | TGCGCCAGCAGCTTGTCAAACGCAGACTATGGCTACACCTTC | TRBV5-1 | - | TRBJ1-2 | once
CASSLGRTSGGYEQYF | TGCGCCAGCAGCTTGGGCAGGACTAGCGGGGGCTACGAGCAGTACTTC | TRBV5-1 | TRBD2 | TRBJ2-7 | -
CVSGSYQETQYF | TGTGTCTCCGGGTCCTACCAAGAGACCCAGTACTTC | TRBV6-5 | - | TRBJ2-5 | -
CASRQNYGYTF | TGTGCCAGCAGACAGAACTATGGCTACACCTTC | TRBV27 | - | TRBJ1-2 | few
CASSGPTGTDTQYF | TGCGCCAGCAGCGGGCCGACAGGGACAGATACGCAGTATTTT | TRBV5-1 | TRBD1 | TRBJ2-3 | few
CASSLGLAGADTQYF | TGTGCTAGCAGCTTAGGCCTAGCGGGGGCAGATACGCAGTATTTT | TRBV7-7 | TRBD2 | TRBJ2-3 | -
CSVGGQGIYEQYF | TGCAGCGTGGGAGGACAGGGAATCTACGAGCAGTACTTC | TRBV29-1 | TRBD1 | TRBJ2-7 | once
CASSESGRDQPQHF | TGTGCCAGCAGTGAGTCAGGGAGGGATCAGCCCCAGCATTTT | TRBV2 | - | TRBJ1-5 | -
CASSLRTGVNTEAFF | TGTGCCAGTAGTCTACGGACAGGGGTCAACACTGAAGCTTTCTTT | TRBV19 | TRBD1 | TRBJ1-1 | -
CASSRTGSRGYTF | TGTGCCAGCAGCCGGACAGGGTCCAGGGGCTACACCTTC | TRBV6-5 | TRBD1 | TRBJ1-2 | -
CSVTQFYGYTF | TGCAGCGTCACCCAGTTCTATGGCTACACCTTC | TRBV29-1 | - | TRBJ1-2 | -
CASRPSDRPDNSPLHF | TGCGCCAGCAGACCGTCGGACAGGCCCGATAACTCACCCCTCCACTTT | TRBV5-1 | TRBD1 | TRBJ1-6 | -
CASSFGERRNYEQYF | TGTGCCAGCAGCTTCGGGGAGCGGCGCAACTACGAGCAGTACTTC | TRBV7-2 | - | TRBJ2-7 | few
CAWSRSSLAGAARPLKSGWDTQYF | TGTGCCTGGAGTAGGTCGTCACTAGCGGGGGCCGCCCGGCCCCTAAAATCAGGGTGGGATACGCAGTATTTT | TRBV30 | TRBD2 | TRBJ2-3 | -